The 14 T cell receptor beta chains below come from one sample, sequenced in a study of T cell repertoires in cytomegalovirus infection. TCRdb re-derived calls from the reads in MiXCR, one entry per CDR3 protein. The profile covers under 200,000 distinct CDR3 sequences, with 9.5% appearing a single time and around 4.4% taken by the ten largest. The sequencing sample was made of PBMCs. These receptors all come from a human donor in good health (CMV status not recorded). Some clones in this sample may be carry-over from other donors' samples.

This clonotype has a handful of counts. This chain joins TRBV7-9 and TRBJ1-2; no firm D call. The CDR3 extends over 12 amino acids. Germline V gene data show CDR1 as SEHNR and CDR2 as FQNEAQ (reference sequence). V lost 5 bases and J lost 8, with 12 bases in between. CDR3 DNA: TGTGCCAGCAGCCCTACCATGGGGGGCTACACCTTC. Amino acid sequence: CASSPTMGGYTF. The whole variable domain, remainder taken from reference TRBV7-9 and TRBJ1-2, is DTGVSQNPRHKITKRGQNVTFRCDPISEHNRLYWYRQTLGQGPEFLTYFQNEAQLEKSRLLSDRFSAERPKGSFSTLEIQRTEQGDSAMYLCASSPTMGGYTFGSGTRLTVV.

This clonotype was seen only a few times. The V gene is TRBV5-5, the J gene TRBJ2-7; TRBD2 agrees at 11 bases. Germline CDR1 is SGHKS and CDR2 is YYEKEE (reference sequence). This CDR3 has 15 residues. V lost 0 bases to trimming and J lost 5 bases; unmatched junction nucleotides: 4. Written as DNA, the CDR3 is TGTGCCAGCAGCTTGGCCCCTAGCGGGAGGAACGAGCAGTACTTC. Translating gives CASSLAPSGRNEQYF.

This chain connects TRBV6-2 or TRBV6-3 to TRBJ2-5; 7 nucleotides agree with TRBD1. The CDR3 runs to 14 residues. The germline gives CDR1 MNHEY, CDR2 SVGEGT. The trim removed 4 bases at V and 0 bases at J, leaving 2 bases unmatched. CDR3 protein: CASSSQGHQETQYF. In nucleotides, the CDR3 is TGTGCCAGCAGTTCACAGGGGCACCAAGAGACCCAGTACTTC.

This clonotype was detected a few times. The chain recombines TRBV6-2 or TRBV6-3 with TRBJ2-1; 7 nucleotides line up with TRBD1. Looked up from germline, CDR1 is MNHEY and CDR2 is SVGEGT. The CDR3 totals 15 residues. V dropped 0 bases and J dropped 1; count of bases not matched to a gene: 0. This chain's CDR3 is CASSYSGQSYNEQFF. The DNA of the CDR3 is TGTGCCAGCAGTTACTCGGGACAGTCCTACAATGAGCAGTTCTTC.

The sample holds many counts of this clonotype. The gene calls are TRBV24-1 and TRBJ2-1; 12 bases match TRBD1. Germline lookup yields CDR1 KGHDR and CDR2 SFDVKD. The CDR3 length is 15 residues. V lost 0 bases, J lost 12 bases, and 5 bases stayed unmatched. The DNA of the CDR3 is TGTGCCACCAGTGATTTGGGGACAGGGGGCGTCTCGCAGTTCTTC. Its translation: CATSDLGTGGVSQFF.

Ten or more counts support this clonotype. V and J are TRBV7-2 and TRBJ1-4; tentatively, D is TRBD1 (5 bases). CDR1 is SGHTA and CDR2 is FQGNSA in the germline V gene. The CDR3 consists of 15 residues. Trimming took off 1 base at V and 8 bases at J, with 14 bases between the two ends. CDR3 DNA: TGTGCCAGCAGCTTAGACAGTCAAGCAGGGGAAAAACTGTTTTTT. This sequence encodes CASSLDSQAGEKLFF.

The chain couples TRBV7-9 to TRBJ2-7; 9 nucleotides match TRBD2. CDR3 size: 17 residues. Germline CDR1 and CDR2: SEHNR and FQNEAQ (reference sequence). The V gene end was trimmed by 5 bases and the J gene end by 3 bases; junction bases not matched to a gene: 14. As DNA, the CDR3 is TGTGCCAGCAGCCCTAGCGCGGGGGGGCTGGAGGGCTACGAGCAGTACTTC. Protein: CASSPSAGGLEGYEQYF.

This clonotype appeared many times. The chain combines TRBV6-4 with TRBJ2-1, with 7 nucleotides matching TRBD2. This CDR3 region has 14 residues. Germline V gives CDR1 MRHNA, CDR2 SNTAGT. Trimming at V came to 6 bases and at J to 10 bases, leaving 12 bases not matched to a gene. The CDR3 DNA follows: TGTGCCAGCAGCCTCAGCGGGGAGGTCGGGGAGCAGTTCTTC. It yields the protein CASSLSGEVGEQFF.

This clonotype has more than one count but fewer than ten. This rearrangement joins TRBV20-1 to TRBJ2-7; TRBD1 agrees at 7 bases. Trimming at V came to 1 base and at J to 2 bases, leaving 5 bases not matched to a gene. Germline values: CDR1 DFQATT, CDR2 SNEGSKA (reference sequence). This CDR3 comprises 14 residues. In DNA form, the CDR3 reads TGCAGTGCTAGAGGACAGGGCCCCCCCTACGAGCAGTACTTC. Translation gives CSARGQGPPYEQYF.

This clonotype was found many times. The chain couples TRBV4-3 to TRBJ2-1; D is perhaps TRBD1 (5 bases). Germline CDR1 is LGHNA and CDR2 is YSLEER. The CDR3 has 16 residues. Trimming removed 4 bases at V and 5 bases at J, with 18 bases between. Here the CDR3 reads CASSLNGGASHNEQFF. The CDR3 DNA sequence: TGCGCCAGCAGCCTCAACGGTGGGGCCTCTCACAATGAGCAGTTCTTC.

This clonotype was detected many times. At one end the junction does not follow the germline gene, possibly because of a read error. CDR3 loop: CASSQTKTGELFF. Written as DNA, the CDR3 is TGTGCCAGCAGCCAAACGAAAACCGGGGAGCTGTTTTTT. The rearrangement links TRBV7-2 to TRBJ2-2; D is undetermined. The CDR3 is 13 residues long. Germline V lookup: CDR1 SGHTA, CDR2 FQGNSA.

This clonotype was counted ten times or more. J is TRBJ2-3 and V is TRBV7-2; 8 positions match TRBD2. CDR1 is SGHTA and CDR2 is FQGNSA in the germline V gene. Trimming removed 1 base from V and 4 bases from J; junction bases left unmatched: 10. The CDR3 length is 17 residues. In DNA, the CDR3 is TGTGCCAGCAGCTTAGGAGGTGGTAGCGGGGTGCCAGATACGCAGTATTTT. Residues: CASSLGGGSGVPDTQYF.

This clonotype was counted at least ten times. The chain recombines TRBV6-5 with TRBJ2-1, with 12 nucleotides matching TRBD2. The CDR3 runs to 17 residues. V was clipped by 5 bases and J by 1 base; unmatched bases: 6. The germline V gene has CDR1 MNHEY and CDR2 SVGAGI. The CDR3 reads CASSETSGRVSYNEQFF. CDR3 in DNA: TGTGCCAGCAGTGAGACTAGCGGGAGAGTTTCCTACAATGAGCAGTTCTTC.

The V gene is TRBV20-1, the J gene TRBJ1-1; TRBD1 aligns across 8 bases. Germline lookup yields CDR1 DFQATT and CDR2 SNEGSKA (reference sequence). The ends lost 8 bases at V and 4 bases at J; junction bases unmatched: 9. The CDR3 is made up of 13 amino acids. The CDR3 region is CSTPGDRSTEAFF. The CDR3 nucleotides are TGCAGTACCCCCGGGGACAGGAGCACTGAAGCTTTCTTT.